This is a list of T cell receptor beta chains from one sample in a study of post-analysis software for immune sequencing data. TCRdb redid the calling of the PCR reads with MiXCR, one entry per CDR3 protein. Among some 890,000 distinct CDR3 sequences, under 70% were seen once, and the ten largest hold roughly 4.4%. Sequenced: blood. Source of these receptors: a girl aged 5-17 years with multiple sclerosis. Each CDR3 is given with its conserved first and last residue. Fields, in order: clone size, V gene, D gene, J gene, CDR3 protein, CDR3 DNA. A D gene is named only where the DNA matches it firmly. Not all rows give a size; the values are once, few, many and, for expanded clones, a class.

size: NA; V: TRBV10-3; D: TRBD2; J: TRBJ2-1; CDR3: CAIRGGPGTSGGTTYNEQFF; DNA: TGTGCCATCAGGGGGGGCCCCGGGACTAGCGGGGGGACCACCTACAATGAGCAGTTCTTC
size: NA; V: TRBV20-1; D: NA; J: TRBJ2-5; CDR3: CSAGPWETQYF; DNA: TGCAGTGCTGGGCCTTGGGAGACCCAGTACTTC
size: NA; V: TRBV25-1; D: NA; J: TRBJ2-1; CDR3: CTSSEYPPGTQFF; DNA: TGTACCAGCAGTGAATATCCTCCAGGGACCCAGTTCTTC
size: NA; V: TRBV7-9; D: NA; J: TRBJ2-5; CDR3: CASRGLEETQYF; DNA: TGTGCCAGCAGGGGATTGGAAGAGACCCAGTACTTC
size: NA; V: TRBV11-2; D: NA; J: TRBJ1-1; CDR3: CASSLWVDGSQNTEAFF; DNA: TGTGCCAGCAGCCTTTGGGTCGATGGCAGTCAGAACACTGAAGCTTTCTTT
size: NA; V: TRBV7-3; D: TRBD2; J: TRBJ2-3; CDR3: CASSLAVAGPDTQYF; DNA: TGTGCCAGCAGCTTAGCGGTAGCGGGACCAGATACGCAGTATTTT
size: NA; V: TRBV25-1; D: NA; J: TRBJ1-4; CDR3: CASSEFKSEKLFF; DNA: TGTGCCAGCAGTGAATTTAAGAGTGAAAAACTGTTTTTT
size: NA; V: TRBV6-6; D: NA; J: TRBJ2-1; CDR3: CASRGVGVGEQFF; DNA: TGTGCCAGCAGGGGAGTAGGGGTCGGTGAGCAGTTCTTC
size: NA; V: TRBV29-1; D: NA; J: TRBJ2-1; CDR3: CSVEPGIDEQFF; DNA: TGCAGCGTTGAACCAGGGATCGATGAGCAGTTCTTC
size: few; V: TRBV29-1; D: TRBD1; J: TRBJ2-7; CDR3: CSVEESPPGQTYEQYF; DNA: TGCAGCGTTGAAGAGTCCCCCCCGGGACAGACATACGAGCAGTACTTC
size: NA; V: TRBV29-1; D: TRBD2; J: TRBJ2-3; CDR3: CSVEVGGGTDTQYF; DNA: TGCAGCGTTGAAGTGGGAGGGGGCACAGATACGCAGTATTTT
size: NA; V: TRBV15; D: NA; J: TRBJ2-4; CDR3: CATSRDAWGSKNIQYF; DNA: TGTGCCACCAGCAGAGATGCGTGGGGTTCCAAAAACATTCAGTACTTC
size: NA; V: TRBV5-1; D: NA; J: TRBJ2-3; CDR3: CASSVGQGRRDTQYF; DNA: TGCGCCAGCAGCGTGGGGCAGGGGAGGAGAGATACGCAGTATTTT
size: NA; V: TRBV9; D: NA; J: TRBJ1-4; CDR3: CASSVAVRNEKLFF; DNA: TGTGCCAGCAGCGTAGCTGTGCGTAATGAAAAACTGTTTTTT
size: few; V: TRBV10-3; D: TRBD2; J: TRBJ2-7; CDR3: CAIMGGTSGSGEQYF; DNA: TGTGCCATCATGGGTGGGACTAGCGGGAGTGGCGAGCAGTACTTC
size: NA; V: TRBV2; D: TRBD2; J: TRBJ2-7; CDR3: CASTSSGASYEQYF; DNA: TGTGCCAGCACAAGTAGCGGGGCTTCCTACGAGCAGTACTTC
size: NA; V: TRBV4-2; D: TRBD2; J: TRBJ2-3; CDR3: CANSQGGLAGAGSTDTQYF; DNA: TGTGCCAACAGCCAAGGCGGACTAGCGGGAGCCGGTAGCACAGATACGCAGTATTTT
size: NA; V: TRBV5-5; D: NA; J: TRBJ1-5; CDR3: CASSLSFGTSNQPQHF; DNA: TGTGCCAGCAGCTTGAGTTTCGGGACCAGCAATCAGCCCCAGCATTTT
size: NA; V: TRBV3-1; D: TRBD2; J: TRBJ2-7; CDR3: CASSQVPLAGGQIAEQYF; DNA: TGTGCCAGCAGCCAAGTCCCCCTAGCGGGGGGGCAAATAGCCGAGCAGTACTTC
size: NA; V: TRBV20-1; D: TRBD1; J: TRBJ1-6; CDR3: CSARDTGTGVSYNSPLHF; DNA: TGCAGTGCTAGAGATACGGGGACAGGAGTATCCTATAATTCACCCCTCCACTTT
size: NA; V: TRBV12-3/TRBV12-4; D: NA; J: TRBJ2-7; CDR3: CASSLAGGVGYEQYF; DNA: TGTGCCAGCAGTTTAGCGGGAGGAGTGGGTTACGAGCAGTACTTC
size: NA; V: TRBV7-7; D: NA; J: TRBJ2-5; CDR3: CASSPGQRSQETQYF; DNA: TGTGCCAGCAGCCCGGGACAAAGATCTCAAGAGACCCAGTACTTC
size: few; V: TRBV11-2; D: TRBD1; J: TRBJ1-4; CDR3: CASSSLDRAEKLFF; DNA: TGTGCCAGCAGCTCATTGGACAGGGCTGAAAAACTGTTTTTT
size: NA; V: TRBV25-1; D: NA; J: TRBJ1-2; CDR3: CASSGGRDYGYTF; DNA: TGTGCCAGCAGTGGAGGGAGGGACTATGGCTACACCTTC
size: NA; V: TRBV11-2; D: TRBD1; J: TRBJ2-5; CDR3: CASSYYGDSRQTQYF; DNA: TGTGCCAGCAGCTATTACGGGGACAGCCGCCAGACCCAGTACTTC
size: NA; V: TRBV7-9; D: NA; J: TRBJ1-1; CDR3: CASSLARVTEAFF; DNA: TGTGCCAGCAGCTTAGCGAGAGTGACTGAAGCTTTCTTT
size: NA; V: TRBV3-1; D: NA; J: TRBJ2-7; CDR3: CASSQGGVLEQYF; DNA: TGTGCCAGCAGCCAAGGAGGTGTCCTCGAGCAGTACTTC
size: NA; V: TRBV10-3; D: NA; J: TRBJ2-1; CDR3: CAISAGPFDEQFF; DNA: TGTGCCATCAGTGCAGGGCCTTTTGATGAGCAGTTCTTC
size: NA; V: TRBV29-1; D: TRBD2; J: TRBJ2-1; CDR3: CSVEDPLAGVSDNEQFF; DNA: TGCAGCGTTGAAGATCCGCTAGCGGGAGTGTCGGACAATGAGCAGTTCTTC
size: once; V: TRBV2; D: TRBD1; J: TRBJ1-2; CDR3: CASCRDSQYGYTF; DNA: TGTGCCAGCTGCCGGGACAGCCAATATGGCTACACCTTC
size: NA; V: TRBV6-5; D: TRBD2; J: TRBJ2-1; CDR3: CASSYHRISGRSSYEQFF; DNA: TGTGCCAGCAGTTATCATCGTATTAGCGGGAGGAGTTCCTACGAGCAGTTCTTC
size: NA; V: TRBV29-1; D: NA; J: TRBJ1-2; CDR3: CSADRFNYGYTF; DNA: TGCAGCGCCGACAGATTTAACTATGGCTACACCTTC
size: NA; V: TRBV5-1; D: TRBD1; J: TRBJ2-7; CDR3: CASSARQGTHEQYF; DNA: TGCGCCAGCAGCGCCCGACAGGGGACCCACGAGCAGTACTTC
size: few; V: TRBV7-7; D: TRBD2; J: TRBJ2-7; CDR3: CASSPSGRPYEQYF; DNA: TGTGCTAGCAGTCCTAGCGGGAGACCCTACGAGCAGTACTTC
size: few; V: TRBV20-1; D: NA; J: TRBJ2-1; CDR3: CSATGPSSYNEQFF; DNA: TGCAGTGCTACGGGGCCTAGCTCCTACAATGAGCAGTTCTTC
size: NA; V: TRBV6-1; D: NA; J: TRBJ2-5; CDR3: CASSEAPLGGYF; DNA: TGTGCCAGCAGTGAAGCCCCGTTGGGGGGGTACTTC
size: many; V: TRBV29-1; D: TRBD1; J: TRBJ2-6; CDR3: CSITGALAGANVLTF; DNA: TGCAGTATAACAGGGGCCTTGGCTGGGGCCAACGTCCTGACTTTC
size: NA; V: TRBV27; D: NA; J: TRBJ1-2; CDR3: CASGPGRLTSNGYTF; DNA: TGTGCCAGCGGACCGGGACGCCTGACTTCCAATGGCTACACCTTC
size: NA; V: TRBV7-9; D: NA; J: TRBJ2-1; CDR3: CASSLERANEQFF; DNA: TGTGCCAGCAGCTTGGAGCGAGCAAATGAGCAGTTCTTC
size: NA; V: TRBV5-5; D: TRBD2; J: TRBJ2-7; CDR3: CASSLVGGGRYEQYF; DNA: TGTGCCAGCAGCTTGGTTGGGGGGGGTCGCTACGAGCAGTACTTC
size: NA; V: TRBV29-1; D: TRBD1; J: TRBJ2-1; CDR3: CSVDRGRNEQFF; DNA: TGCAGCGTGGACAGGGGGCGAAATGAGCAGTTCTTC
size: NA; V: TRBV7-3; D: NA; J: TRBJ2-2; CDR3: CASSKTEIRAGELFF; DNA: TGTGCCAGCAGCAAGACCGAAATACGGGCCGGGGAGCTGTTTTTT
size: NA; V: TRBV6-5; D: NA; J: TRBJ2-7; CDR3: CASSHSDNRGASYEQYF; DNA: TGTGCCAGCAGTCACTCGGATAATAGAGGGGCGTCCTACGAGCAGTACTTC
size: few; V: TRBV5-1; D: NA; J: TRBJ1-1; CDR3: CASSLQGHNTEAFF; DNA: TGCGCCAGCAGCTTACAGGGACATAACACTGAAGCTTTCTTT
size: NA; V: TRBV25-1; D: NA; J: TRBJ2-5; CDR3: CASSEYEGQETQYF; DNA: TGTGCCAGCAGTGAATACGAAGGGCAAGAGACCCAGTACTTC
size: few; V: TRBV5-1; D: TRBD2; J: TRBJ2-1; CDR3: CASSLTSDPEQFF; DNA: TGCGCCAGCAGCTTGACTAGCGACCCCGAGCAGTTCTTC
size: few; V: TRBV10-3; D: NA; J: TRBJ2-3; CDR3: CAIRRGAGERTDTQYF; DNA: TGTGCCATCAGGAGGGGGGCAGGCGAAAGGACAGATACGCAGTATTTT
size: NA; V: TRBV5-1; D: NA; J: TRBJ2-4; CDR3: CASSSGTSGPNKNIQYF; DNA: TGCGCCAGCAGCTCCGGGACGAGCGGACCGAACAAAAACATTCAGTACTTC
size: once; V: TRBV5-1; D: NA; J: TRBJ2-7; CDR3: CASSLGVRGLRDEQYF; DNA: TGCGCCAGCAGCTTGGGGGTCCGAGGACTAAGGGACGAGCAGTACTTC